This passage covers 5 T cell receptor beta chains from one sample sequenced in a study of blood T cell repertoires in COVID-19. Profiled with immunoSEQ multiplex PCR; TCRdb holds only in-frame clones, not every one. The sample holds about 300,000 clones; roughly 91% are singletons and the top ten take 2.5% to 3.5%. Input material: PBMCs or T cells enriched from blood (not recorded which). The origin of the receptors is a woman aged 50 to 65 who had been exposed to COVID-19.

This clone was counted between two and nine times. Here the CDR3 reads CASSFGTGRSYEQYF. The CDR3 nucleotides are TGTGCCAGCAGCTTCGGGACAGGGCGCTCCTACGAGCAGTACTTC. The rearrangement uses TRBV7-2 and TRBJ2-7; 9 bases align to TRBD1. There are 15 residues in the CDR3. Germline V lookup: CDR1 SGHTA, CDR2 FQGNSA. V lost 3 bases and J lost 0; bases outside the gene matches: 3.

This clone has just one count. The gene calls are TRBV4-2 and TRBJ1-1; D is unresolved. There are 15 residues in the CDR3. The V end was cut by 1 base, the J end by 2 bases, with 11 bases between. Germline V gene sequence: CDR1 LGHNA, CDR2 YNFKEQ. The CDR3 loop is CASSQVTGLNTEAFF. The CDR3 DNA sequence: TGTGCCAGCAGCCAAGTTACGGGTTTAAACACTGAAGCTTTCTTT.

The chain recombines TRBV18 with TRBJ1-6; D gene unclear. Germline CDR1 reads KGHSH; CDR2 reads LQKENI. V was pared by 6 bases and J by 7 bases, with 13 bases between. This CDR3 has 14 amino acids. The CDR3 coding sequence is TGTGCCAGCTCTGAGGGTTGGGGAAATTCACCCCTCCACTTT. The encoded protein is CASSEGWGNSPLHF.

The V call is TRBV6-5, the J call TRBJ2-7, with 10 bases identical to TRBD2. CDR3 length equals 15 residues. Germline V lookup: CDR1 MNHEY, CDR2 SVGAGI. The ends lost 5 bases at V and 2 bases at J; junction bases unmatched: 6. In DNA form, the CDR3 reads TGTGCCAGCAGTCTGGATAGCGGGGGGACCTACGAGCAGTACTTC. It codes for CASSLDSGGTYEQYF.

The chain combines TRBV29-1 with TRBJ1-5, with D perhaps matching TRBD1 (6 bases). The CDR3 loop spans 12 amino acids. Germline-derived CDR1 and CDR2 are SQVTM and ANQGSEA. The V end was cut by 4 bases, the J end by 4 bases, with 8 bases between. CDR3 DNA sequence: TGCAGCGTTGTCACAGGGAATCAGCCCCAGCATTTT. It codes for CSVVTGNQPQHF.